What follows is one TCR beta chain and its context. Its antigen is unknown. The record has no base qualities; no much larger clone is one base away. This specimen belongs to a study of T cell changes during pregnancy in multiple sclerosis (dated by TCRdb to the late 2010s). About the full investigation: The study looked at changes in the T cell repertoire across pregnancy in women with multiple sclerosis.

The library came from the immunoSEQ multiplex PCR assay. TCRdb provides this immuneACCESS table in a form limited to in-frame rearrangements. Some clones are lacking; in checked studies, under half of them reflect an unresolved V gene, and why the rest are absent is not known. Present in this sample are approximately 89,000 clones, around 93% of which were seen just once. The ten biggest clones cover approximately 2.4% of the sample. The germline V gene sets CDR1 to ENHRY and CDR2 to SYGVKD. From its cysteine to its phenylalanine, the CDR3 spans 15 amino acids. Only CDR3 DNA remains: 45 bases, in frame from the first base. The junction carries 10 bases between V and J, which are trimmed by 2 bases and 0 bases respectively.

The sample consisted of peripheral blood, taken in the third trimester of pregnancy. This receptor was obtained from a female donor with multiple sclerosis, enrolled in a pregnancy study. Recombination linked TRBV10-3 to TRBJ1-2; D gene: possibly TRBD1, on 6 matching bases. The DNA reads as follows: TGTGCCATCAGTGAGGCTAGGGGGTCTAACTATGGCTACACCTTC. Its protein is CAISEARGSNYGYTF.